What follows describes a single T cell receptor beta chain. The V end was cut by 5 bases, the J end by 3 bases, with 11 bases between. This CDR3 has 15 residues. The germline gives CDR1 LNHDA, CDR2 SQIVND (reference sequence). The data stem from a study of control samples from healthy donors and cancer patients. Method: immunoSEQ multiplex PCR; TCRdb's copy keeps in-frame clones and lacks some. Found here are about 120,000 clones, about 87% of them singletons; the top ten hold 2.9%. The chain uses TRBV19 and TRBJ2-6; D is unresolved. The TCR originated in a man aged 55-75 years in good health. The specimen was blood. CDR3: CASSGFIGGANVLTF. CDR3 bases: TGTGCCAGTAGTGGGTTTATTGGTGGGGCCAACGTCCTGACTTTC. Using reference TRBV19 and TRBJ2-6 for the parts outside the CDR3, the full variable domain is DGGITQSPKYLFRKEGQNVTLSCEQNLNHDAMYWYRQDPGQGLRLIYYSQIVNDFQKGDIAEGYSVSREKKESFPLTVTSAQKNPTAFYLCASSGFIGGANVLTFGAGSRLTVL.